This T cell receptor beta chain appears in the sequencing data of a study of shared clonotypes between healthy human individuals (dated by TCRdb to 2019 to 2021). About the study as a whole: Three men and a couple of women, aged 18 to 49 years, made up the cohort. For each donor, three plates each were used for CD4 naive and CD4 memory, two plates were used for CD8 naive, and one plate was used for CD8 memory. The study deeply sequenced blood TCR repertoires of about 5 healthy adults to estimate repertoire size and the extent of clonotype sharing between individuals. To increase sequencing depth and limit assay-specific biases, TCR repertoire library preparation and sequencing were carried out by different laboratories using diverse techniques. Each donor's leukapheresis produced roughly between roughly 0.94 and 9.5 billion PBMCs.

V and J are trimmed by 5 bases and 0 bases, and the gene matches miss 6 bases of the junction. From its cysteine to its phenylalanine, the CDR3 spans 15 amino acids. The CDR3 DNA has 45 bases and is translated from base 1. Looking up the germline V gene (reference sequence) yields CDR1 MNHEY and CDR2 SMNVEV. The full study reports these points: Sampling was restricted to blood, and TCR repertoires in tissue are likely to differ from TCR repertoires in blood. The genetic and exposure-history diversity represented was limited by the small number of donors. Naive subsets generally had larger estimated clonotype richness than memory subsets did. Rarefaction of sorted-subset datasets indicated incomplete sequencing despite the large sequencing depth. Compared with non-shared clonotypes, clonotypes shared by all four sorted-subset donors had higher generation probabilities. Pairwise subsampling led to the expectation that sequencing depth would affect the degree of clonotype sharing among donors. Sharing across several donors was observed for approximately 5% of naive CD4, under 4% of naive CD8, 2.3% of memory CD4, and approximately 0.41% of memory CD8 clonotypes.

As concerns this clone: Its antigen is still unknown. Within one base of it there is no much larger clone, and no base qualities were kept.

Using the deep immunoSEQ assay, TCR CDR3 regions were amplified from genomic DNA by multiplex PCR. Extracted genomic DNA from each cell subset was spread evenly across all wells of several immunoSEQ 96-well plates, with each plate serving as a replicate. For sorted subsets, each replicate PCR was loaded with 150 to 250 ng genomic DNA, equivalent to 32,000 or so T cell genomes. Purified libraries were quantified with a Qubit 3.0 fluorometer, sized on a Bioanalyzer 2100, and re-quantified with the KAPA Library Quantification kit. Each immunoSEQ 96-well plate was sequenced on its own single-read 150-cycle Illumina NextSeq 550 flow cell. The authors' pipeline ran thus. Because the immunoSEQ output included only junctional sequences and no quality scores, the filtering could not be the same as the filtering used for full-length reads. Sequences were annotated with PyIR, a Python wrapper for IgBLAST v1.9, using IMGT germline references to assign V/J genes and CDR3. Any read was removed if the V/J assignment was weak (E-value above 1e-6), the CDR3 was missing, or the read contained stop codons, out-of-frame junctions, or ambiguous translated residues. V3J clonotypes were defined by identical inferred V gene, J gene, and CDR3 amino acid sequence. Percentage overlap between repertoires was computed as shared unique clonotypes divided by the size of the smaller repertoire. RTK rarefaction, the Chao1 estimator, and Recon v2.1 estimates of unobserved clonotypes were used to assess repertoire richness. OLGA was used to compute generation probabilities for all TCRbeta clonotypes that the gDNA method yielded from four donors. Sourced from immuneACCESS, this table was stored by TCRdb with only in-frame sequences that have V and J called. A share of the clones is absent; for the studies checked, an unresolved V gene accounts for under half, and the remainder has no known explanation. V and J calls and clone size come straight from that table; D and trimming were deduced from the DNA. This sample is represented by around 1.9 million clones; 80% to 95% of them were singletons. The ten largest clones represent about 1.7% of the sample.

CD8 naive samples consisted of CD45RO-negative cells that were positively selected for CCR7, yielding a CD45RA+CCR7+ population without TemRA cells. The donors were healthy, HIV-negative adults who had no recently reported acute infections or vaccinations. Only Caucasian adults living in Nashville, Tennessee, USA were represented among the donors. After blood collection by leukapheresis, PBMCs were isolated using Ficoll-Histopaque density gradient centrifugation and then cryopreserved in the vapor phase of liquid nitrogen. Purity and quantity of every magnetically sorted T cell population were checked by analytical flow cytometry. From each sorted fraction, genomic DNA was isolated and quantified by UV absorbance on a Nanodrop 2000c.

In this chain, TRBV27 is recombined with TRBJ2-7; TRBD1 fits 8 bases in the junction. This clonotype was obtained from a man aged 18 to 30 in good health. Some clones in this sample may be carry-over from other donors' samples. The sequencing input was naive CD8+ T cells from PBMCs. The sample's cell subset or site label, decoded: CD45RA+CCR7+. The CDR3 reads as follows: CASSVQGATSYEQYF. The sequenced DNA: TGTGCCAGCAGTGTCCAGGGGGCGACCTCCTACGAGCAGTACTTC.